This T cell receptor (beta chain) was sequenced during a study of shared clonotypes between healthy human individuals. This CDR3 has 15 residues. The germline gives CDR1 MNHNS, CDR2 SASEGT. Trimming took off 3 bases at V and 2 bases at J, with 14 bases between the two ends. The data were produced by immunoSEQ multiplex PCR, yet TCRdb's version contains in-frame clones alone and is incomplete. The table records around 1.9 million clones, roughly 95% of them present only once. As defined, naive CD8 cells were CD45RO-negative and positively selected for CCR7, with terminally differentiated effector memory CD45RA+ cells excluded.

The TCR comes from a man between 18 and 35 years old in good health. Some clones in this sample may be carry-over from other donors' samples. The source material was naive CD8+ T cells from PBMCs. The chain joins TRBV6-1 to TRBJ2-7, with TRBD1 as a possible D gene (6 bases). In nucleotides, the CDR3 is TGTGCCAGCAGTGAGAACAGGGCCTTGCCCTACGAGCAGTACTTC. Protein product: CASSENRALPYEQYF.